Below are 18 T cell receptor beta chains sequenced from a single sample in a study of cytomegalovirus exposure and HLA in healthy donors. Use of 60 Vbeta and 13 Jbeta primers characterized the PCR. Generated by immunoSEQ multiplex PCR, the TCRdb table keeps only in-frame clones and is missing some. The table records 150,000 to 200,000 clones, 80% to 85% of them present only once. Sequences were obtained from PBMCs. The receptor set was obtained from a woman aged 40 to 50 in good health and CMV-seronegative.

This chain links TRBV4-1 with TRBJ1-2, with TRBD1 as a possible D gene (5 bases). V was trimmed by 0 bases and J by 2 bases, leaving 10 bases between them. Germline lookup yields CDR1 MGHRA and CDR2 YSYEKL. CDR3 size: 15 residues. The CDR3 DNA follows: TGCGCCAGCAGCCAAGACGTTCGGACAAACTATGGCTACACCTTC. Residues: CASSQDVRTNYGYTF.

The CDR3 bases are TGCGCCAGCGGGGGACACCCACTAGAGATCAATGAGCAGTTCTTC. Amino acid sequence: CASGGHPLEINEQFF. J is TRBJ2-1 and V is TRBV23-1; D may be TRBD1 (6 bases). TRBV23-1 is marked as an open reading frame, function uncertain. This CDR3 has 15 residues. Between the trimmed V and J ends, which lost 8 bases and 6 bases, there was a span of 20 bases.

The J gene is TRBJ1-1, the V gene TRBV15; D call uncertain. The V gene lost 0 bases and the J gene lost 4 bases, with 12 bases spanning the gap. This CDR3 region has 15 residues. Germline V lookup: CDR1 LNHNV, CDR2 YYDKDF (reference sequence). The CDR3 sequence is CATSREAGVGTEAFF. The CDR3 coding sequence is TGTGCCACCAGCAGAGAGGCGGGTGTGGGCACTGAAGCTTTCTTT.

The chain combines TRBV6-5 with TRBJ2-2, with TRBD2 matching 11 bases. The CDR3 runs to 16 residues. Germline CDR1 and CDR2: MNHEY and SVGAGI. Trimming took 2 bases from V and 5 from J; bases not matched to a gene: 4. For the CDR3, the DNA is TGTGCCAGCAGTTACCCCAGGACTAGCGGGACCGGGGAGCTGTTTTTT. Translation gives CASSYPRTSGTGELFF.

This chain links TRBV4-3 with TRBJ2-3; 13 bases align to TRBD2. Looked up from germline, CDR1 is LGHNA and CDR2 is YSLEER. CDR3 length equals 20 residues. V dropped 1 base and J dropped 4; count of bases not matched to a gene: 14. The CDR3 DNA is TGCGCCAGCAGCCAAGGGACTAGCGGGAGAATAGGTCGGTTGGCAGATACGCAGTATTTT. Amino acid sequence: CASSQGTSGRIGRLADTQYF.

CDR3 bases: TGTGCCAGCTCACCTACCGGAGGTGGTCAGCCCCAGCATTTT. As protein: CASSPTGGGQPQHF. The gene calls are TRBV18 and TRBJ1-5; D not certain. This CDR3 comprises 14 residues. V dropped 3 bases and J dropped 6 bases, with 12 bases sitting between them. CDR1 is KGHSH and CDR2 is LQKENI in the germline V gene.

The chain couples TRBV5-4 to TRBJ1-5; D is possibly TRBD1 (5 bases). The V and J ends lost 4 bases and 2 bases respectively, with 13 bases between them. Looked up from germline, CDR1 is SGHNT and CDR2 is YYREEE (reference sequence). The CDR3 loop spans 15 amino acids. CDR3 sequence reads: CASSGGVGGNQPQHF. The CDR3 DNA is TGTGCCAGCAGCGGAGGGGTTGGCGGCAATCAGCCCCAGCATTTT.

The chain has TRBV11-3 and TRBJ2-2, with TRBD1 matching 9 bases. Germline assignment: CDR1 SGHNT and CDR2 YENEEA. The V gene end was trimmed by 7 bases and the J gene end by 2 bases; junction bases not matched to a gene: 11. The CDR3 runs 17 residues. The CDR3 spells CASTSPRDRVNTGELFF. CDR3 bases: TGTGCCAGCACCTCTCCGCGGGACAGGGTTAACACCGGGGAGCTGTTTTTT.

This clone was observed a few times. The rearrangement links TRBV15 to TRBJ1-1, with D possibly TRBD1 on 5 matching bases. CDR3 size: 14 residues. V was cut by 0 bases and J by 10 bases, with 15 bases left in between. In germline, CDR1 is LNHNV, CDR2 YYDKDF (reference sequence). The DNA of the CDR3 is TGTGCCACCAGCAGAGATCGTGGCCGCGGGGGAGCTTTCTTT. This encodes CATSRDRGRGGAFF.

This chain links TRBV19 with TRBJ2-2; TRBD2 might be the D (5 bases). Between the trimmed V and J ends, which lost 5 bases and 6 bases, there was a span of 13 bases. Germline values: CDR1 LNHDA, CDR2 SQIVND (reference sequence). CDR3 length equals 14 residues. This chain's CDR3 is CASSPGIAAGELFF. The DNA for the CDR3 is TGTGCCAGTAGTCCCGGGATCGCGGCCGGGGAGCTGTTTTTT. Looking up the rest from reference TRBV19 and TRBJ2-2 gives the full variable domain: DGGITQSPKYLFRKEGQNVTLSCEQNLNHDAMYWYRQDPGQGLRLIYYSQIVNDFQKGDIAEGYSVSREKKESFPLTVTSAQKNPTAFYLCASSPGIAAGELFFGEGSRLTVL.

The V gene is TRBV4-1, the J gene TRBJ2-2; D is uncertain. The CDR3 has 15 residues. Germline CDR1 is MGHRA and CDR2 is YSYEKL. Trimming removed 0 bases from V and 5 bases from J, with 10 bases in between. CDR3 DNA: TGCGCCAGCAGCCAAGAGGGCGTTGTGACCGGGGAGCTGTTTTTT. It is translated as CASSQEGVVTGELFF.

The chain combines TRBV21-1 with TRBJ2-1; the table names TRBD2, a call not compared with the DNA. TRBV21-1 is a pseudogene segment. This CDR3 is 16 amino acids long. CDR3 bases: TGTGCCAGCACCCCCGCGGGGAGCCTTCGGGGCGATGAGCAGTTCTTC. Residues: CASTPAGSLRGDEQFF.

CDR3 protein: CASSLPRRLSSYNEQFF. The CDR3 DNA follows: TGTGCCAGCAGCTTACCGAGACGACTGAGCTCCTACAATGAGCAGTTCTTC. The V call is TRBV7-9, the J call TRBJ2-1, with D unresolved. The V gene lost 2 bases and the J gene lost 0 bases, with 14 bases spanning the gap. CDR3 size: 17 residues. The V gene's germline CDR1 is SEHNR and CDR2 FQNEAQ (reference sequence).

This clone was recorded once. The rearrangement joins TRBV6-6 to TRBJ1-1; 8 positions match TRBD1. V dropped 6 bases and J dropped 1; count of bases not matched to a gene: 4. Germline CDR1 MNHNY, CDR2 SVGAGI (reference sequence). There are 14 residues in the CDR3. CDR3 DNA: TGTGCCAGCAGGGCAGGGGGCGGGAACACTGAAGCTTTCTTT. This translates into CASRAGGGNTEAFF.

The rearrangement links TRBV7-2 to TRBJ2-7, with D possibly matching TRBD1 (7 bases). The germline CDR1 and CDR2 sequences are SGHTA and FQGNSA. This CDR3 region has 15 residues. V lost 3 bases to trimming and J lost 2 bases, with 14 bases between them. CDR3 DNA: TGTGCCAGCAGCTTCAGCTCAGGGGGGCCCTACGAGCAGTACTTC. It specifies CASSFSSGGPYEQYF.

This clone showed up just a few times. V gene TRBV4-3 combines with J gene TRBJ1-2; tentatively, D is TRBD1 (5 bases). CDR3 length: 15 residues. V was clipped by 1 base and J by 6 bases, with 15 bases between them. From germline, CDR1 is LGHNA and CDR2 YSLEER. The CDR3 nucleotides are TGCGCCAGCAGCCAAGGGGGCAGGGAATTTAATGGCTACACCTTC. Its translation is CASSQGGREFNGYTF.

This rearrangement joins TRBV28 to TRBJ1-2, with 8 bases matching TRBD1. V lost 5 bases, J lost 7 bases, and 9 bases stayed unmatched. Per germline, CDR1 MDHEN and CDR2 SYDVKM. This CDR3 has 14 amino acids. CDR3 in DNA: TGTGCCAGCAGTACGTACAGGGGGTTGGCTGGCTACACCTTC. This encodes CASSTYRGLAGYTF.

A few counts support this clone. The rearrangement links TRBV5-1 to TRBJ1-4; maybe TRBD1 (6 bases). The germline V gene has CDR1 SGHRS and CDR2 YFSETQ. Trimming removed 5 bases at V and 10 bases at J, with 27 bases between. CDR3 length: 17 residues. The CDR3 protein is CASSLTGVNSPNVKLFF. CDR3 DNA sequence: TGCGCCAGCAGTTTGACAGGTGTAAATTCTCCAAACGTAAAACTGTTTTTT.